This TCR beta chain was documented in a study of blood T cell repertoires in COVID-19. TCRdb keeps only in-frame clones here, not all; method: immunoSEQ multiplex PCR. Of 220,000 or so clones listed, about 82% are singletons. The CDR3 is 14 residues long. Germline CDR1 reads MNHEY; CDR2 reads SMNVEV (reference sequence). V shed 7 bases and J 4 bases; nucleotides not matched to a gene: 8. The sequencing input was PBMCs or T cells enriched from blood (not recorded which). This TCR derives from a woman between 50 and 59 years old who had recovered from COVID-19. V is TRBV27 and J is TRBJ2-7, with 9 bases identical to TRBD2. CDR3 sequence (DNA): TGTGCCAGCAAGGACCTAGCGGGGAGGTACGAGCAGTACTTC. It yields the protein CASKDLAGRYEQYF.